Below, one T cell receptor (beta chain) is given with its context. Its specificity is unknown. The data stem from a study of cytomegalovirus exposure and HLA in healthy donors. Study background: Findings of an earlier analysis included 90 million to 120 million unique TCR beta sequences from roughly 180 million T cells.

The CDR3 is 13 residues long. CDR1 and CDR2 (germline): MNHEY, SVGAGI. With 7 bases removed from V and 5 bases from J, the gap between germline ends came to 12 bases. The PCR had 60 Vbeta and 13 Jbeta primers. In the authors' methods: A later analysis tallied tens of millions of unique TCR beta chains, around 12 million of them shared. The assay was immunoSEQ multiplex PCR, and TCRdb's table has in-frame clones only and misses some. V, J and clone size were drawn from that table, and D and trimming were deduced from the DNA. The data show more than 110,000 clones, with around 77% seen just once and about 0.91% held by the top ten. Findings of the study overall: Common viral pathogens were later found to be apparently linked to several of the most significant clusters.

The receptor's source is a man aged 18-30 years in good health and CMV-seronegative. This chain joins TRBV6-5 and TRBJ2-1, with D tentatively TRBD1 (6 bases). Sequenced input: PBMCs. The CDR3 sequence: CASNLHRDNEQFF. CDR3 coding DNA: TGTGCCAGCAACCTTCACAGGGACAATGAGCAGTTCTTC.